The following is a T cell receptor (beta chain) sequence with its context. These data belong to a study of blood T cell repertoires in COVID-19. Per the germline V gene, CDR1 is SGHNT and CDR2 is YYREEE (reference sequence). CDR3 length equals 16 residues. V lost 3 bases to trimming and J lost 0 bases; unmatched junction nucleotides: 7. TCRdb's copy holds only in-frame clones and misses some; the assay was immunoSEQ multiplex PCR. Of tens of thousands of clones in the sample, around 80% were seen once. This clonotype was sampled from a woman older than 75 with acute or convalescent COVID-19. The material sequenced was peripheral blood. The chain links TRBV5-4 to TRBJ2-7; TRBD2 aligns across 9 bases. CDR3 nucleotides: TGTGCCAGCAGCTGGATGGCGGGAGGGGGCTCCTACGAGCAGTACTTC. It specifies CASSWMAGGGSYEQYF.